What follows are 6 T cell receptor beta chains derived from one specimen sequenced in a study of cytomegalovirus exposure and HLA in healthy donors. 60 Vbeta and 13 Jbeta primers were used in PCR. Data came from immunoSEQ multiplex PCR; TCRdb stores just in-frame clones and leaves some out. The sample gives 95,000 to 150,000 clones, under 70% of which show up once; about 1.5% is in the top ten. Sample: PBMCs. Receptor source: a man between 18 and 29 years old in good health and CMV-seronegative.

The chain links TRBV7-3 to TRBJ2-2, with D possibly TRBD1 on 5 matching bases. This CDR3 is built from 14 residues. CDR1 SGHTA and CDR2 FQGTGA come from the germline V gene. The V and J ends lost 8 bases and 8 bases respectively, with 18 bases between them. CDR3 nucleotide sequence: TGTGCCAGCGGGGCACCCTCAGGTGGAGGGGAGCTGTTTTTT. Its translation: CASGAPSGGGELFF.

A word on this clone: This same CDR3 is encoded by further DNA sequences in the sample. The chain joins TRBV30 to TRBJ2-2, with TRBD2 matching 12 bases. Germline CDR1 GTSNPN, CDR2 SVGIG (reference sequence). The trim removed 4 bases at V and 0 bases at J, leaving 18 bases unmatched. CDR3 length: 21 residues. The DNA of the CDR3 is TGTGCCTGGAACGGGATGGGGCTAGCGGGAGGGCCCCATCCGAACACCGGGGAGCTGTTTTTT. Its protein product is CAWNGMGLAGGPHPNTGELFF.

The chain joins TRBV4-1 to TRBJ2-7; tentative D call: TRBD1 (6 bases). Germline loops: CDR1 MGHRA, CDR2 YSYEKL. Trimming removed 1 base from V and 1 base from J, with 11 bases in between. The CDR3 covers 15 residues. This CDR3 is CASSQARDTSYEQYF. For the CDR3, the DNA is TGCGCCAGCAGCCAAGCCCGGGACACGTCCTACGAGCAGTACTTC.

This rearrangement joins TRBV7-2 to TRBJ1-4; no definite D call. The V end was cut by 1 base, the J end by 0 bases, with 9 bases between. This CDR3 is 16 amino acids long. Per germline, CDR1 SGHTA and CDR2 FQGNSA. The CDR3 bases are TGTGCCAGCAGCTTAGTCTGGGCTCCAACTAATGAAAAACTGTTTTTT. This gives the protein CASSLVWAPTNEKLFF.

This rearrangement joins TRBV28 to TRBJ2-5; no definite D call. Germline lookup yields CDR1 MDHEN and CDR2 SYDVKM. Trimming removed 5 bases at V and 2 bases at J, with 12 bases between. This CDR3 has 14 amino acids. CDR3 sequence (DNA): TGTGCCAGCAGTGCCCCTATCGTGCAAGAGACCCAGTACTTC. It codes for CASSAPIVQETQYF.

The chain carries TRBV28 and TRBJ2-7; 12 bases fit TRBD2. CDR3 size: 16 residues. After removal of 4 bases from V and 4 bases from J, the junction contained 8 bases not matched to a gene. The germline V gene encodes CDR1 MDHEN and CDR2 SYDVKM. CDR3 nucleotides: TGTGCCAGCAGTTCGCCAAGACTAGCGGGAGCGTACGAGCAGTACTTC. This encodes CASSSPRLAGAYEQYF. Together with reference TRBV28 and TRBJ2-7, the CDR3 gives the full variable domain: DVKVTQSSRYLVKRTGEKVFLECVQDMDHENMFWYRQDPGLGLRLIYFSYDVKMKEKGDIPEGYSVSREKKERFSLILESASTNQTSMYLCASSSPRLAGAYEQYFGPGTRLTVT.